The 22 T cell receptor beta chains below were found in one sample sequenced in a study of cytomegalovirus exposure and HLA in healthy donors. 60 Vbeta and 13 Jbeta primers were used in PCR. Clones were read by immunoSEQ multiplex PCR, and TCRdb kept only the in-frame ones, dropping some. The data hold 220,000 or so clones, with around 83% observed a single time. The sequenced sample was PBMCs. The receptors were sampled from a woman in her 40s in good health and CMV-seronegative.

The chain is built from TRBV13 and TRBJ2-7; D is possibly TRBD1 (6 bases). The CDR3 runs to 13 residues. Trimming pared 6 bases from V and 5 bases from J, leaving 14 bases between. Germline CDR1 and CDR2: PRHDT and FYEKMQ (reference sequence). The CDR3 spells CASSQGQGHEQYF. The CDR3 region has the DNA TGTGCCAGCAGTCAGGGGCAGGGCCACGAGCAGTACTTC.

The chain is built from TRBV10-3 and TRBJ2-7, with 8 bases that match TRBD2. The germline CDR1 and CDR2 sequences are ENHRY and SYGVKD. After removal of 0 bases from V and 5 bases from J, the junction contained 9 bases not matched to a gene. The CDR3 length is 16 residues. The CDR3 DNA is TGTGCCATCAGTGAGTCGTTTGGGACTAGGGGAAACGAGCAGTACTTC. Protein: CAISESFGTRGNEQYF.

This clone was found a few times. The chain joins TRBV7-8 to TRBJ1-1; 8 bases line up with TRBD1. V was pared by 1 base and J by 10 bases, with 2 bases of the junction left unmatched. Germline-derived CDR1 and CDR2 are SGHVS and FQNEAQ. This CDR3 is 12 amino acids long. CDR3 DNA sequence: TGTGCCAGCAGCTTAGACAGGGGGGCAGCTTTCTTT. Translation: CASSLDRGAAFF.

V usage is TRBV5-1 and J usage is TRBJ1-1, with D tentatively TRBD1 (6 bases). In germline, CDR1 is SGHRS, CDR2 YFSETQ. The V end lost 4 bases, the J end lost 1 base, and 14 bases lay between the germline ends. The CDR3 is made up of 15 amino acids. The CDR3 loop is CASSRALGGNTEAFF. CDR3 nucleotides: TGCGCCAGCAGCCGTGCTTTAGGGGGGAACACTGAAGCTTTCTTT.

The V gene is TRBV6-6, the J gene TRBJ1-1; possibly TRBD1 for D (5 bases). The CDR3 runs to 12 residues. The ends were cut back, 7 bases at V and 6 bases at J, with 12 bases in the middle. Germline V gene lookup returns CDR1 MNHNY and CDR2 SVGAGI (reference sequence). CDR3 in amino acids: CASIPWGAEAFF. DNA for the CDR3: TGTGCCAGCATTCCCTGGGGCGCTGAAGCTTTCTTT.

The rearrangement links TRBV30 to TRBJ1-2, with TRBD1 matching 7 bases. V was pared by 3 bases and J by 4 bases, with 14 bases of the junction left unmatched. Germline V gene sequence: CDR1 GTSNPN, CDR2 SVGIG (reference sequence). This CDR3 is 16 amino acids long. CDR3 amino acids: CAWSRLRGRNSYGYTF. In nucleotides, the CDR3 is TGTGCCTGGAGCCGATTGAGGGGGCGGAATTCCTATGGCTACACCTTC.

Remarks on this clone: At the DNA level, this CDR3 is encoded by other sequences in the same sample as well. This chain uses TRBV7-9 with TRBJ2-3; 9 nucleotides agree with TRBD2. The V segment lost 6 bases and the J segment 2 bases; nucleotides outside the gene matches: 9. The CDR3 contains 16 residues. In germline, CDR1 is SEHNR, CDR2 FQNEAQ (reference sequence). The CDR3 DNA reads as TGTGCCAGCAGTCCAATCCTAGCGGGGTCCACAGATACGCAGTATTTT. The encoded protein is CASSPILAGSTDTQYF.

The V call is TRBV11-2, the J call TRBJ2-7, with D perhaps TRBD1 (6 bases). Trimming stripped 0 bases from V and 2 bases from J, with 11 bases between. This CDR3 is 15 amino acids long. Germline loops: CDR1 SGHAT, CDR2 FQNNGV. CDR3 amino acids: CASSLDRGWAYEQYF. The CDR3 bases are TGTGCCAGCAGCTTAGACAGGGGTTGGGCCTACGAGCAGTACTTC.

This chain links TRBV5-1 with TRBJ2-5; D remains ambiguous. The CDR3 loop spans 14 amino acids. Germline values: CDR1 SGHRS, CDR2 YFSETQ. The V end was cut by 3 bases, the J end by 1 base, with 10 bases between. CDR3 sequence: CASSSRLPQETQYF. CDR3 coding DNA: TGCGCCAGCAGCTCCCGACTGCCCCAAGAGACCCAGTACTTC.

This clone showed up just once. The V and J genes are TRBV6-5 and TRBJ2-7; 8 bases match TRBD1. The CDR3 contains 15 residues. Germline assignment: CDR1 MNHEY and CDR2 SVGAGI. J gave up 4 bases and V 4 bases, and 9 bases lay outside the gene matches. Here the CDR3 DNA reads TGTGCCAGCAGTTCTCCCGGACAGGGTGGGTACGAGCAGTACTTC. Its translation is CASSSPGQGGYEQYF.

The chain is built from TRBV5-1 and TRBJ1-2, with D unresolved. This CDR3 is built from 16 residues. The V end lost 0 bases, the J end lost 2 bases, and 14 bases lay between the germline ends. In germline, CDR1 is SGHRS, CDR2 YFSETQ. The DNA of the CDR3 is TGCGCCAGCAGCTTGGAGGTCGCCAGGCCAAACTATGGCTACACCTTC. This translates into CASSLEVARPNYGYTF.

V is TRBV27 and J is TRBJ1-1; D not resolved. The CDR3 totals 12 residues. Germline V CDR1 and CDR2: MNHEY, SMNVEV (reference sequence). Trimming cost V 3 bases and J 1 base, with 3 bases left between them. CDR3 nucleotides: TGTGCCAGCAGTTTCGGGAACACTGAAGCTTTCTTT. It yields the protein CASSFGNTEAFF.

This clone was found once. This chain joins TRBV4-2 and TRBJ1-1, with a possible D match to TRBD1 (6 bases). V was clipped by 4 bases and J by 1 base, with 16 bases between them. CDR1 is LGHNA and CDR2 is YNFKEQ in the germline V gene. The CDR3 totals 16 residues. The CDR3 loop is CASSRSTGSGNTEAFF. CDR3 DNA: TGTGCCAGCAGCCGATCGACAGGATCGGGGAACACTGAAGCTTTCTTT.

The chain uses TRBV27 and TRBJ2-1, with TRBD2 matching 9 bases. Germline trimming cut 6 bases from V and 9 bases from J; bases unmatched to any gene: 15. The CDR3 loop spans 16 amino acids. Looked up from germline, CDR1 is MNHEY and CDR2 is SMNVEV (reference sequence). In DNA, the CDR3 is TGTGCCAGCAGACCCCTTGGGTCTAGCGGGATATCTGAGCAGTTCTTC. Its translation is CASRPLGSSGISEQFF.

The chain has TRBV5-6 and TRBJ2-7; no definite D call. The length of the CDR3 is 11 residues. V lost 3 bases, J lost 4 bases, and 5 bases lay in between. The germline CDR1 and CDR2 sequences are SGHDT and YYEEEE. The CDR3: CASSSSYEQYF. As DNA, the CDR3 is TGTGCCAGCAGCTCCTCTTACGAGCAGTACTTC.

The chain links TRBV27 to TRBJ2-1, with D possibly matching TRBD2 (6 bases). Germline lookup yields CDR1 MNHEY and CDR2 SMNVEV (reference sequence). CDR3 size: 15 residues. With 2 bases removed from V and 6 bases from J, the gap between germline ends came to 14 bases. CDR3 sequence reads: CASSLGLARGNEQFF. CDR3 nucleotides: TGTGCCAGCAGTTTAGGGCTAGCGAGAGGCAATGAGCAGTTCTTC.

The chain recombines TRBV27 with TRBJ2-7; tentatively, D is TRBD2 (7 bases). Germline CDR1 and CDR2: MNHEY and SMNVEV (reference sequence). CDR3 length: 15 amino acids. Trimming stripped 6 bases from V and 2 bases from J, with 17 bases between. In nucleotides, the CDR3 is TGTGCCAGCAGAGGAGGGGGAGGGCCCCCCTACGAGCAGTACTTC. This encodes CASRGGGGPPYEQYF.

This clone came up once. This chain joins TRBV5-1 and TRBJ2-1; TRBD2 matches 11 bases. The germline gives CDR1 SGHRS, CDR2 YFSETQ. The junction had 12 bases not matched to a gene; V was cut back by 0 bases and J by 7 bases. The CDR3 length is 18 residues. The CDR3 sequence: CASSLGVAGGPNLNEQFF. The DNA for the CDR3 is TGCGCCAGCAGCTTGGGCGTAGCGGGAGGGCCTAACCTAAATGAGCAGTTCTTC.

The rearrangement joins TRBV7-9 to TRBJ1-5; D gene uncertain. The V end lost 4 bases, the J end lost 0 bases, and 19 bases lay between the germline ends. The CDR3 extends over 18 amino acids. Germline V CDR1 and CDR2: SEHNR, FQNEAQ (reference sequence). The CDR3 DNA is TGTGCCAGCAGCTCGGGAGCCCGATTAGGATATAGCAATCAGCCCCAGCATTTT. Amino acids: CASSSGARLGYSNQPQHF.

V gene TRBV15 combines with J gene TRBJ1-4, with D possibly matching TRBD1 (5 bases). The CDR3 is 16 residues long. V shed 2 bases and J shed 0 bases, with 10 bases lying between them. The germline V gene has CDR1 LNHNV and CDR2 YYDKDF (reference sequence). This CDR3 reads CATSRTRGTTNEKLFF. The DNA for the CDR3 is TGTGCCACCAGCAGAACTCGGGGGACAACTAATGAAAAACTGTTTTTT.

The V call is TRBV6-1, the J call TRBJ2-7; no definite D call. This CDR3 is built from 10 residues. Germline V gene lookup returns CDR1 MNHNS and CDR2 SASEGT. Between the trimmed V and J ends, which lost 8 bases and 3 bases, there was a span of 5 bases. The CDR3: CASSLYEQYF. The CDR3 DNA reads TGTGCCAGCTCCCTCTACGAGCAGTACTTC.

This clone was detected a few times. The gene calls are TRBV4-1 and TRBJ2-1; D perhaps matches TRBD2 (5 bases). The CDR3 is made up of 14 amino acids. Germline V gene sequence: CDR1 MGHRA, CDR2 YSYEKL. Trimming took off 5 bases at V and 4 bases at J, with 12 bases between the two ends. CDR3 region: CASSKGGGYNEQFF. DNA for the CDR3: TGCGCCAGCAGCAAAGGAGGAGGTTACAATGAGCAGTTCTTC.